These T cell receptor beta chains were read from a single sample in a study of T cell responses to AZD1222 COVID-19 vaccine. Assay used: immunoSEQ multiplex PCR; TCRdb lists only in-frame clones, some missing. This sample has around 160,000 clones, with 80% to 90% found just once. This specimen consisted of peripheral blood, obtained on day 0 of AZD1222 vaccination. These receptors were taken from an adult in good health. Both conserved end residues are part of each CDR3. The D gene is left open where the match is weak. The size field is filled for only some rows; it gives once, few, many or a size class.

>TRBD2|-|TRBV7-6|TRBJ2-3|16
TGTGCCAGCAGGCGACTAGCGGGAGGGGGCACAGATACGCAGTATTTT
CASRRLAGGGTDTQYF
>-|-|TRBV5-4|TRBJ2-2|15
TGTGCCAGCAGCCGGGGGACTTCGAACACCGGGGAGCTGTTTTTT
CASSRGTSNTGELFF
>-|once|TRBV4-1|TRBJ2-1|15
TGCGCCAGCAGCCAAGATGCGGGGCGGCCCAATGAGCAGTTCTTC
CASSQDAGRPNEQFF
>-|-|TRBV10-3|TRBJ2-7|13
TGTGCCATCAGGGGGGACGGCAACTACGAGCAGTACTTC
CAIRGDGNYEQYF
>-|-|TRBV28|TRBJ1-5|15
TGTGCCAGCAGACAGGGAGGAATCTTCAATCAGCCCCAGCATTTT
CASRQGGIFNQPQHF
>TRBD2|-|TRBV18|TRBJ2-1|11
TGTGCCAGCTCGGGACTAGCGGAACAGTTCTTC
CASSGLAEQFF
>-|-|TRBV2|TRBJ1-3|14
TGTGCCAGCAGGGAAGGGACGGTAGGAAACACCATATATTTT
CASREGTVGNTIYF
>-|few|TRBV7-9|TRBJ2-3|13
TGTGCCAGCAGCGAAACTTACGCAGATACGCAGTATTTT
CASSETYADTQYF
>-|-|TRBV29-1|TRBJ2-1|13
TGCAGCGTTGATTTACAGGGTTCCAATGAGCAGTTCTTC
CSVDLQGSNEQFF
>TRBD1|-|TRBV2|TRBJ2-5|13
TGTGCCAGCAGCCTGACAGGGGTGGAGACCCAGTACTTC
CASSLTGVETQYF
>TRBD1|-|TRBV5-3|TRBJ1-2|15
TGTGCCAGAAGCCCACGGCAGGGGGTAACCTATGGCTACACCTTC
CARSPRQGVTYGYTF
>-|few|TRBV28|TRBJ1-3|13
TGTGCCAGCAGTTTCGGGTCGGGAAACACCATATATTTT
CASSFGSGNTIYF
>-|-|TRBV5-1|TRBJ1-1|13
TGCGCCAGCAGCTTGACGGCGGAGACTGAAGCTTTCTTT
CASSLTAETEAFF
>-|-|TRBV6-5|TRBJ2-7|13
TGTGCCAGCAGTTACAGGAAGGGCTACGAGCAGTACTTC
CASSYRKGYEQYF
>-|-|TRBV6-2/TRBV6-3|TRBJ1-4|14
TGTGCCAGCAGTTACTTGGAGGGCTATGAAAAACTGTTTTTT
CASSYLEGYEKLFF
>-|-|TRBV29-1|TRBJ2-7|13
TGCAGCGCCAGGGTTGGGGGGCTTTACGAGCAGTACTTC
CSARVGGLYEQYF
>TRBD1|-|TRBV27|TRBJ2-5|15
TGTGCCAGCAGTTTAGAACAGGGGTCTGAGCAGACCCAGTACTTC
CASSLEQGSEQTQYF
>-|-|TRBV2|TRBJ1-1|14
TGTGCCAGCAGTGACGGGACTTTTCCCACTGAAGCTTTCTTT
CASSDGTFPTEAFF
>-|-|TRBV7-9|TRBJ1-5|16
TGTGCCAGCAGCTTCAACCAGGGTCGGGGCAATCAGCCCCAGCATTTT
CASSFNQGRGNQPQHF
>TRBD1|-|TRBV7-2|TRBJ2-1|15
TGTGCCAGCAGATCCCCGGGACAGGTTAACAATGAGCAGTTCTTC
CASRSPGQVNNEQFF
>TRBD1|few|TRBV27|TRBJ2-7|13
TGTGCCAGCGGACGGGACAGCCATTACGAGCAGTACTTC
CASGRDSHYEQYF
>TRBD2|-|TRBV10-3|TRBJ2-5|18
TGTGCCATCAGTCCTCGCAGGGAGACTAGCGGGAGTTTCGAGACCCAGTACTTC
CAISPRRETSGSFETQYF
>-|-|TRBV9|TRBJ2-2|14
TGTGCCAGCAGCGCCGCAACCTCTACCGGGGAGCTGTTTTTT
CASSAATSTGELFF
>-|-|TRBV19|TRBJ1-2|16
TGTGCCAGTAGTATGCTTGAAACAGGGAAAACCTATGGCTACACCTTC
CASSMLETGKTYGYTF
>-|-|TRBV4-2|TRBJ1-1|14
TGTGCCAGCAGCCAAGGGACGGTGAACACTGAAGCTTTCTTT
CASSQGTVNTEAFF
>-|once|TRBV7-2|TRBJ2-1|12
TGTGCCACAATTAACAGGAACAATGAGCAGTTCTTC
CATINRNNEQFF
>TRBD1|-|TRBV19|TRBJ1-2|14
TGTGCCAGTAGGCGGTCGACAGGGGACTATGGCTACACCTTC
CASRRSTGDYGYTF
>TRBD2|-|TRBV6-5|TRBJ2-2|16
TGTGCCAGCAGTTACCGACTAGCGGGAGGCCACGGGGAGCTGTTTTTT
CASSYRLAGGHGELFF
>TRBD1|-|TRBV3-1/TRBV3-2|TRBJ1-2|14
TGTGCCAGCAGCCTTAACAGGGGTGACTATGGCTACACCTTC
CASSLNRGDYGYTF
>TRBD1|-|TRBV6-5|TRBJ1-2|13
TGTGCCAGCACCACCGGACAGGGGGCTGTCTACACCTTC
CASTTGQGAVYTF
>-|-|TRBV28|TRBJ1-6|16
TGTGCCAGCAGTTTAGGACAGTCGTCAGATAATTCACCCCTCCACTTT
CASSLGQSSDNSPLHF
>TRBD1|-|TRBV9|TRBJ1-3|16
TGTGCCAGCAGCGGCGGGACAGGGCGCTCTGGAAACACCATATATTTT
CASSGGTGRSGNTIYF
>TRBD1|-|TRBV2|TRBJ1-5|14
TGTGCCAGCAGGGTCCCAGGGGGTGAACAGCCCCAGCATTTT
CASRVPGGEQPQHF
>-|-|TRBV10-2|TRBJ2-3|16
TGCGCCAGCAGTGAGTCAGCACTAGCCGGAGGGGATACGCAGTATTTT
CASSESALAGGDTQYF
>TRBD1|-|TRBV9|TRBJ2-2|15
TGTGCCAGCAGCTCCGGGACAGGCAACACCGGGGAGCTGTTTTTT
CASSSGTGNTGELFF
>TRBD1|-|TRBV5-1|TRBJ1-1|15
TGCGCCAGCAGCCGGCGGACAGGGAGGGACACTGAAGCTTTCTTT
CASSRRTGRDTEAFF
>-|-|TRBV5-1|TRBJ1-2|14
TGCGCCAGCAGCGCCGGACTGTTTATCTATGGCTACACCTTC
CASSAGLFIYGYTF
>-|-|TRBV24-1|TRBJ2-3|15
TGTGCCACCAGTGATGCGACTAAAAGCACAGATACGCAGTATTTT
CATSDATKSTDTQYF
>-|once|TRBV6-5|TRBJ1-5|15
TGTGCCAGCAGCCTTACCATTGGGGGCAATCAGCCCCAGCATTTT
CASSLTIGGNQPQHF
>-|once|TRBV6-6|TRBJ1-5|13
TGTGCCAGCAGGACGACAGGTTCTCAGCCCCAGCATTTT
CASRTTGSQPQHF
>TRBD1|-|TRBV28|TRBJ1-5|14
TGTGCCAGCAGTTTGGGACAGGGGACTCAGCCCCAGCATTTT
CASSLGQGTQPQHF
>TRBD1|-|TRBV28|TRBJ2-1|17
TGTGCCAGCAGTTCTGGCCTCAGACAGGGGAACTACAATGAGCAGTTCTTC
CASSSGLRQGNYNEQFF
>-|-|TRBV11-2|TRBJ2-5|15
TGTGCCAGCAGATCGACTGGTGGGGGCCTAGGGACCCAGTACTTC
CASRSTGGGLGTQYF
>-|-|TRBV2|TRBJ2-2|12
TGTGCCAGCAGTGGCGAGGCCGGGGAGCTGTTTTTT
CASSGEAGELFF
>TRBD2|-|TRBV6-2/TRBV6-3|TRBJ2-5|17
TGTGCCAGCAGTTACTCCCTCGTAAAGGGAGCGGGGGAGACCCAGTACTTC
CASSYSLVKGAGETQYF
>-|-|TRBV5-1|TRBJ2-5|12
TGCGCCAGCAGAAGGGGTCAAGAGACCCAGTACTTC
CASRRGQETQYF
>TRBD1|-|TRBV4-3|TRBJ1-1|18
TGCGCCAGCAGCCAAGATTTTGGGGACAGGGGATTTTATACTGAAGCTTTCTTT
CASSQDFGDRGFYTEAFF
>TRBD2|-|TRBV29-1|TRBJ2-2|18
TGCAGCGTTGGGGGACTAGCGGGAGGGAATGTGAACACCGGGGAGCTGTTTTTT
CSVGGLAGGNVNTGELFF
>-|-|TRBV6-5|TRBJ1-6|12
TGTGCCAGCAGCATAATTAATTCACCCCTCCACTTT
CASSIINSPLHF
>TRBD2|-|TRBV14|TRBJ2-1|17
TGTGCCAGCAGTCCTATTCGGACTAGCGGGAACATCGGTGAGCAGTTCTTC
CASSPIRTSGNIGEQFF
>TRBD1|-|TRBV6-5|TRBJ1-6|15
TGTGCCAGCAATAGGGGACAGGGAATTGGTTCACCCCTCCACTTT
CASNRGQGIGSPLHF
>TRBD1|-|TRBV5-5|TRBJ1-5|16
TGTGCCAGCAGCCTAAGGACAGGACATGGCAATCAGCCCCAGCATTTT
CASSLRTGHGNQPQHF
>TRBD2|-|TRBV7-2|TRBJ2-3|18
TGTGCCAGCAGCTTAGCGGGGCTAGCGGGAGGGCCTGGGGATACGCAGTATTTT
CASSLAGLAGGPGDTQYF